This TCR beta chain was sequenced in a study of identical twins. J gave up 3 bases and V 6 bases, and 5 bases lay outside the gene matches. The CDR3 spans 15 residues. The germline V gene has CDR1 MNHNS and CDR2 SASEGT. Study outcomes and limitations: The study found that models underestimated out-of-frame TCR alpha sharing in monozygotic twins. Instead of following the same donors, the conclusions were based on cross-sectional statistical analysis. For cord blood, abundant beta clonotypes had fewer insertions, unlike memory repertoires, which showed none.

To note about this clonotype: Its antigen remains unknown.

A universal primer site arose from template switching, and cDNA bore unique molecular identifiers. One entry per CDR3 protein results from TCRdb running MiXCR on the 5' RACE reads. In the table there are around 250,000 distinct CDR3 sequences, approximately 7% of which are singletons. The data also belong to a second study, concerning yellow fever vaccine responses in identical twins.

The chain combines TRBV6-1 with TRBJ1-1; 12 bases fit TRBD1. The sample was memory (CD45RO+) T cells sorted from blood. The clonotype was recovered from a woman under 30 in good health. The CDR3 reads CASSRGQGAHTEAFF. CDR3 coding DNA: TGTGCCAGCAGCCGGGGACAGGGGGCCCACACTGAAGCTTTCTTT.